This is a list of T cell receptor beta chains from one sample in a study of T cells after yellow fever vaccination. TCRdb reprocessed the 5' RACE reads with MiXCR, giving one entry per CDR3 protein. The sample has approximately 150,000 distinct CDR3 sequences; approximately 6.2% are singletons. This specimen consisted of CD4+ T cells sorted from PBMCs, obtained on the day of the first yellow fever vaccination. The origin of the receptors is a man between 18 and 29 years old who received the YFV17D yellow fever vaccine. Both conserved end residues are trimmed from each CDR3. Clone size is not always given. Where it is, it says once, few, many or a class for expanded clones.

V: TRBV10-3
size: .
J: TRBJ1-1
CDR3: AIRDLTGRTEAF

V: TRBV4-3
size: many
J: TRBJ1-1
CDR3: ASSQDRFAEAF

V: TRBV12-3/TRBV12-4
size: many
J: TRBJ2-5
CDR3: ASALDRETQY

V: TRBV3-1
size: many
J: TRBJ2-3
CDR3: ASSLAGDADTQY

V: TRBV4-1
size: few
J: TRBJ1-6
CDR3: ASSRITGGPNSPLH

V: TRBV4-2
size: many
J: TRBJ2-5
CDR3: ASSQGQGGQETQY

V: TRBV18
size: many
J: TRBJ1-2
CDR3: ASSRGTGEGYT

V: TRBV9
size: .
J: TRBJ2-6
CDR3: ASSVSSGANVLT

V: TRBV20-1
size: .
J: TRBJ2-1
CDR3: SALLQAGAPYNEQF

V: TRBV12-3/TRBV12-4
size: many
J: TRBJ1-5
CDR3: ASSLQGLNQPQH

V: TRBV7-9
size: .
J: TRBJ2-7
CDR3: ASSDVSEQY

V: TRBV6-1
size: few
J: TRBJ2-3
CDR3: ASSFRGAATDTQY

V: TRBV6-1
size: few
J: TRBJ2-3
CDR3: ASSTRGGLSPDTQY

V: TRBV18
size: few
J: TRBJ2-2
CDR3: ASSPTSSLTTGELF

V: TRBV10-3
size: many
J: TRBJ1-6
CDR3: AISESRSSYNSPLH

V: TRBV6-1
size: many
J: TRBJ1-2
CDR3: ASSPGSYYGYT

V: TRBV7-9
size: .
J: TRBJ2-5
CDR3: ASRVMAGEETQY

V: TRBV7-2
size: many
J: TRBJ2-7
CDR3: ASSSTPTYEQY

V: TRBV4-3
size: many
J: TRBJ2-2
CDR3: ASSPLLANTGELF

V: TRBV5-1
size: many
J: TRBJ2-1
CDR3: ASSLGPLSGGANEQF

V: TRBV4-2
size: .
J: TRBJ2-5
CDR3: ASSQAGASDSRQETQY

V: TRBV7-2
size: many
J: TRBJ2-1
CDR3: ASSLAGGPSEQF

V: TRBV28
size: many
J: TRBJ2-1
CDR3: ASGPRYNEQF

V: TRBV20-1
size: few
J: TRBJ2-7
CDR3: SAPGPRNYEQY

V: TRBV19
size: .
J: TRBJ2-1
CDR3: ASGYNEQF

V: TRBV4-3
size: many
J: TRBJ2-3
CDR3: ASSQKGLARTDTQY

V: TRBV7-9
size: .
J: TRBJ2-3
CDR3: ASSFGDQTDTQY

V: TRBV7-2
size: .
J: TRBJ2-5
CDR3: ASSFSSQETQY